The rows below give T cell receptor beta chains drawn from one sample of a study of CD8+ T cells in alopecia areata. Sequencing used immunoSEQ multiplex PCR; TCRdb keeps in-frame clones, though not all of them. The sample lists 100,000 to 150,000 clones, 60% to 65% occurring once. The sample in question was CD4+ T cells sorted from blood, obtained at week 4, from a patient treated with tofacitinib. All receptors come from a human donor with alopecia areata. The CDR3 runs from the conserved cysteine through the conserved F or W. The D gene is left open where the match is weak. A row's size may be missing; if present it is once, few, many or a size class.

D	V	size	J	DNA	CDR3
TRBD1	TRBV6-1	NA	TRBJ2-5	TGTGCCAGCAGTGCAATACAGGGGGAGACCCAGTACTTC	CASSAIQGETQYF
NA	TRBV29-1	NA	TRBJ2-7	NA	CSVAAGTASFKYF
TRBD1	TRBV27	NA	TRBJ2-7	TGTGCCAGCAGTTCACCCGGGACAGGGGGCTACGAGCAGTACTTC	CASSSPGTGGYEQYF
NA	TRBV5-1	few	TRBJ1-6	TGCGCCAGCAGCCAGGAGGAGAATTCACCCCTCCACTTT	CASSQEENSPLHF
NA	TRBV4-2	NA	TRBJ1-4	TGTGCCAGCAGCCAACGGGGAGGAACTAATGAAAAACTGTTTTTT	CASSQRGGTNEKLFF
NA	TRBV29-1	NA	TRBJ1-1	TGCAGCGCCGGTGCCAGGAACACTGAAGCTTTCTTT	CSAGARNTEAFF
NA	TRBV7-7	NA	TRBJ1-1	TGTGCCAGCAGCTTCCTGCCTGAGGGAGCTTTCTTT	CASSFLPEGAFF
NA	TRBV11-2	few	TRBJ2-3	TGTGCCAGCAGCCCGGGGCCCACAGATACGCAGTATTTT	CASSPGPTDTQYF
NA	TRBV5-1	NA	TRBJ2-7	TGCGCCAGCAGCCCAGACTCCTACGAGCAGTACTTC	CASSPDSYEQYF
NA	TRBV28	few	TRBJ2-3	TGTGCCAGCAGAGGGAGAAGGGGGGGCTCCTCAATCGGGACGCAGTATTTT	CASRGRRGGSSIGTQYF
NA	TRBV4-3	NA	TRBJ2-2	TGCGCCAGCAGCCAAGAGAAGGGGACCGGGGAGCTGTTTTTT	CASSQEKGTGELFF
TRBD1	TRBV18	NA	TRBJ2-5	TGTGCCAGCTCACCGGACAGGAAGCAAGAGACCCAGTACTTC	CASSPDRKQETQYF
TRBD1	TRBV28	NA	TRBJ1-2	TGTGCCATCGGCCGGCCAGGGGGTGGCTACACCTTC	CAIGRPGGGYTF
TRBD1	TRBV29-1	NA	TRBJ2-6	TGCAGCGTTGGACAGGGGACGGCCGGGGCCAACGTCCTGACTTTC	CSVGQGTAGANVLTF
TRBD1	TRBV5-4	NA	TRBJ1-2	TGTGCCAGCAGCTTTAAAGGGACAGGCTATGGCTACACCTTC	CASSFKGTGYGYTF
TRBD2	TRBV6-1	NA	TRBJ2-5	TGTGCCAGCAGTCTGCTAGCGGGAGTTGAGACCCAGTACTTC	CASSLLAGVETQYF
NA	TRBV7-3	NA	TRBJ2-1	TGTGCCAGCAGCTTAGAGGAAGGGGGGAAGTTCTTC	CASSLEEGGKFF
TRBD1	TRBV7-6	NA	TRBJ2-7	TGTGCCAGCAGCTTACGACAGGGGGGGTCCTACGAGCAGTACTTC	CASSLRQGGSYEQYF
NA	TRBV27	NA	TRBJ2-5	TGTGCCAGCAGGCCCCGGGGGACAGTTAAGACCTTAGAGACCCAGTACTTC	CASRPRGTVKTLETQYF
NA	TRBV5-1	NA	TRBJ2-1	TGCGCCAGCAGCTTACAAGTCCACAATGAGCAGTTCTTC	CASSLQVHNEQFF
TRBD2	TRBV5-1	NA	TRBJ2-5	TGCGCCAGCAGCACGAAGCTAATAGCGGGAGAGCGAGAGACCCAGTACTTC	CASSTKLIAGERETQYF
TRBD1	TRBV4-2	few	TRBJ2-4	TGTGCCAGCAGCCCGTTACAGGGGATTCAGTACTTC	CASSPLQGIQYF
TRBD2	TRBV29-1	NA	TRBJ2-5	TGCAGCGTCGCCGCTAGCGGGGGAGAGACCCAGTACTTC	CSVAASGGETQYF
NA	TRBV5-1	NA	TRBJ1-1	TGCGCCAGCGGCCCAGGGTCGGCGAACACTGAAGCTTTCTTT	CASGPGSANTEAFF
NA	TRBV27	NA	TRBJ2-1	TGTGCCAGCAGGCGGTCGACAGGTACGTCCTACAATGAGCAGTTCTTC	CASRRSTGTSYNEQFF
NA	TRBV30	NA	TRBJ2-1	TGTGCCTGGAGTGTAGGTGGTGGGCATGAGCAGTTCTTC	CAWSVGGGHEQFF
NA	TRBV29-1	NA	TRBJ2-2	TGCAGCGTTGAAGGGACCGGGGAGCTGTTTTTT	CSVEGTGELFF
TRBD1	TRBV14	NA	TRBJ2-2	TGTGCCAGCAGCCAGGACAGGGAGGACACCGGGGAGCTGTTTTTT	CASSQDREDTGELFF
NA	TRBV7-2	NA	TRBJ1-2	TGTGCCAGCAGGTTACCCGTCAACTATGGCTACACCTTC	CASRLPVNYGYTF
TRBD2	TRBV27	NA	TRBJ2-1	TGTGCCAGCAGTTCTGACAGGCTAGCGGGAGGGCCAGTCACCCATGAGCAGTTCTTC	CASSSDRLAGGPVTHEQFF
NA	TRBV14	NA	TRBJ2-7	TGTGCCAGCAGCCAACCTGACTCCTACGAGCAGTACTTC	CASSQPDSYEQYF
NA	TRBV9	few	TRBJ2-1	TGTGCCAGCAGCGTCCGACCGGGACCACAAAACAATGAGCAGTTCTTC	CASSVRPGPQNNEQFF
TRBD1	TRBV9	few	TRBJ1-6	TGTGCCAGCAGCCCCGGGACAGGGGGTATCGTGAATTCACCCCTCCACTTT	CASSPGTGGIVNSPLHF
TRBD1	TRBV4-1	few	TRBJ2-7	TGCGCCAGCAGCCAATCGGGACAGAACTACGAGCAGTACTTC	CASSQSGQNYEQYF
TRBD1	TRBV7-2	NA	TRBJ1-5	TGTGCCAGCAGCTTACGGGACAGGGTCAATCAGCCCCAGCATTTT	CASSLRDRVNQPQHF
NA	TRBV10-3	NA	TRBJ1-2	TGTGCCATCAGTGTAGGGGAGAACTATGGCTACACCTTC	CAISVGENYGYTF
TRBD2	TRBV20-1	few	TRBJ2-5	TGCAGTGGACTAGCGAAAGAGACCCAGTACTTC	CSGLAKETQYF
TRBD1	TRBV11-1	NA	TRBJ2-7	TGTGCCAGCAGCTTAGCCCCCGGGACAGATCCTTACGAGCAGTACTTC	CASSLAPGTDPYEQYF
NA	TRBV5-1	once	TRBJ2-3	TGCGCCAGCAGCTTAGGGGGTACAGATACGCAGTATTTT	CASSLGGTDTQYF
NA	TRBV6-1	NA	TRBJ2-1	TGTGCCAGCAGGGAAAGTGAAGAATTCTTC	CASRESEEFF
NA	TRBV7-9	NA	TRBJ1-6	TGTGCCAGCAGCTTACAGGCAGATTCACCCCTCCACTTT	CASSLQADSPLHF
NA	TRBV29-1	few	TRBJ1-1	TGCAGCGTGGTAGCAGGGAGTTCGGTAACTTTCTTT	CSVVAGSSVTFF
TRBD1	TRBV7-2	NA	TRBJ1-2	TGTGCCAGCAGCAACAGGGGGCGCACAGGAATTAACTATGGCTACACCTTC	CASSNRGRTGINYGYTF
TRBD2	TRBV4-3	NA	TRBJ2-7	TGCGCCAGCAGCCAAGGAACACTGGGGGGGTCCGAGCAGTACTTC	CASSQGTLGGSEQYF
NA	TRBV27	once	TRBJ1-6	TGTGCCAGCAGTCTCTCTCAGGAGTACTCACCCCTCCACTTT	CASSLSQEYSPLHF
NA	TRBV5-6	few	TRBJ2-1	TGTGCCAGCACCGCCGGGGCGGGGATAACCTACAATGAGCAGTTCTTC	CASTAGAGITYNEQFF
TRBD1	TRBV30	NA	TRBJ2-7	TGTGCCTGGGCAGGCCGCTGGCGGAGCCAGGGGGCCTACGAGCAGTACTTC	CAWAGRWRSQGAYEQYF
NA	TRBV9	NA	TRBJ2-7	TGTGCCAGCAGCGCAATGGGCGAGCAGTACTTC	CASSAMGEQYF
NA	TRBV9	NA	TRBJ2-3	TGTGCCAGCAGCGTAGAAGGCACAGATACGCAGTATTTT	CASSVEGTDTQYF
TRBD2	TRBV5-1	NA	TRBJ2-4	TGCGCCAGCAGCTTAGCGGGAGGGCCCAAAAACATTCAGTACTTC	CASSLAGGPKNIQYF
TRBD1	TRBV10-3	NA	TRBJ2-5	TGTGCCACCTTACAGGGGGCCGAGGAGACCCAGTACTTC	CATLQGAEETQYF